What follows are 17 T cell receptor beta chains derived from one specimen sequenced in a study of T cell responses to AZD1222 COVID-19 vaccine. TCRdb's copy holds only in-frame clones and misses some; the assay was immunoSEQ multiplex PCR. The sample has about 140,000 clones, approximately 90% seen once. This specimen was peripheral blood, taken 28 days after the second AZD1222 dose. The receptors shown here come from an adult who received the AZD1222 COVID-19 vaccine.

This chain uses TRBV12-5 with TRBJ2-6; D ambiguous. With 3 bases removed from V and 1 base from J, the gap between germline ends came to 1 base. The CDR3 is 13 amino acids. The V gene's germline CDR1 is LGHNT and CDR2 FRNRAP. Written as DNA, the CDR3 is TGTGCTAGTGGTTTTTCTGGGGCCAACGTCCTGACTTTC. This translates into CASGFSGANVLTF.

V is TRBV9 and J is TRBJ2-2; no firm D call. Per germline, CDR1 SGDLS and CDR2 YYNGEE. Deletions cut 4 bases from V and 0 bases from J, with 13 bases between. The CDR3 loop spans 16 amino acids. For the CDR3, the DNA is TGTGCCAGCAGCAACCAAAAAAACGCGAACACCGGGGAGCTGTTTTTT. Its translation is CASSNQKNANTGELFF. Drawing the rest from reference TRBV9 and TRBJ2-2, the complete variable domain is DSGVTQTPKHLITATGQRVTLRCSPRSGDLSVYWYQQSLDQGLQFLIQYYNGEERAKGNILERFSAQQFPDLHSELNLSSLELGDSALYFCASSNQKNANTGELFFGEGSRLTVL.

The sample holds a few counts of this clone. This chain connects TRBV12-3 or TRBV12-4 to TRBJ1-2; maybe TRBD1 (5 bases). Trimming left V 3 bases short and J 7 bases short, with 12 bases between. The CDR3 has 13 amino acids. CDR3 in amino acids: CASSFRVLAGYTF. The CDR3 DNA sequence: TGTGCCAGCAGTTTCAGGGTGCTCGCTGGCTACACCTTC.

The chain links TRBV28 to TRBJ1-6, with TRBD1 identical over 8 bases. Trimming removed 4 bases from V and 5 bases from J; junction bases left unmatched: 16. Germline V gene data show CDR1 as MDHEN and CDR2 as SYDVKM. CDR3 length: 19 amino acids. The CDR3 reads CASSSSPLLRDRNNSPLHF. For the CDR3, the DNA is TGTGCCAGCAGTTCATCCCCCCTCCTCCGGGACAGGAATAATTCACCCCTCCACTTT.

This clone came up once. V is TRBV5-1 and J is TRBJ2-7; 7 positions agree with TRBD2. This CDR3 is built from 14 residues. Losses at the gene ends were 0 bases for V and 1 base for J; bases not matched to a gene: 1. The germline V gene has CDR1 SGHRS and CDR2 YFSETQ. Here the CDR3 DNA reads TGCGCCAGCAGCTTGGAGCGGGGATCCTACGAGCAGTACTTC. Its protein product is CASSLERGSYEQYF.

The rearrangement uses TRBV6-6 and TRBJ1-1, with 9 bases fitting TRBD1. V lost 2 bases to trimming and J lost 5 bases; unmatched junction nucleotides: 6. From germline, CDR1 is MNHNY and CDR2 SVGAGI (reference sequence). This CDR3 is 15 amino acids long. CDR3 sequence reads: CASSYLTDRGTEAFF. The CDR3 DNA reads TGTGCCAGCAGTTACCTGACGGACAGGGGAACTGAAGCTTTCTTT.

This clone was seen a single time. This chain joins TRBV2 and TRBJ2-7, with 7 positions matching TRBD2. Trimming at V came to 7 bases and at J to 2 bases, leaving 5 bases not matched to a gene. Germline assignment: CDR1 SNHLY and CDR2 FYNNEI. This CDR3 is built from 13 residues. The CDR3 here is CASIRGVPYEQYF. In nucleotides, the CDR3 is TGTGCCAGCATACGGGGGGTCCCCTACGAGCAGTACTTC.

The CDR3 bases are TGTGCCAGCAGCCGCGGGACAGTGGATTCACCCCTCCACTTT. Residues: CASSRGTVDSPLHF. This rearrangement joins TRBV3-1 (or the pseudogene TRBV3-2) to TRBJ1-6; 7 bases are shared with TRBD1. This CDR3 spans 14 amino acids. J lost 8 bases, V lost 4 bases, and 5 bases had no gene match. Germline CDR1 LGHDT, CDR2 YNNKEL (reference sequence).

This clone was found once. The rearrangement links TRBV18 to TRBJ1-5; D gene uncertain. V was clipped by 1 base and J by 7 bases, with 14 bases between them. CDR3 length: 15 amino acids. Germline assignment: CDR1 KGHSH and CDR2 LQKENI. In DNA, the CDR3 is TGTGCCAGCTCACCACAATCAGTGACAAGCCAGCCCCAGCATTTT. Translated, it gives CASSPQSVTSQPQHF.

The chain links TRBV12-3 or TRBV12-4 to TRBJ1-2, with TRBD1 identical over 7 bases. The CDR3 loop spans 13 amino acids. With 6 bases clipped from V and 4 bases from J, the junction kept 5 bases outside the gene matches. The CDR3 DNA follows: TGTGCCAGCAGCCCCGACAGGGCCTATGGCTACACCTTC. The encoded protein is CASSPDRAYGYTF.

This rearrangement joins TRBV5-1 to TRBJ2-1; D remains unclear. CDR3 length: 14 residues. Trimming removed 0 bases from V and 5 bases from J, with 9 bases in between. Germline CDR1 reads SGHRS; CDR2 reads YFSETQ. CDR3 sequence (DNA): TGCGCCAGCAGCTTGGTCGTAGGGAACAATGAGCAGTTCTTC. Translated: CASSLVVGNNEQFF. Full variable domain (missing parts from reference TRBV5-1 and TRBJ2-1): KAGVTQTPRYLIKTRGQQVTLSCSPISGHRSVSWYQQTPGQGLQFLFEYFSETQRNKGNFPGRFSGRQFSNSRSEMNVSTLELGDSALYLCASSLVVGNNEQFFGPGTRLTVL.

In the case of this clone: Within the sample, other DNA sequences also encode this same CDR3. The chain carries TRBV5-1 and TRBJ1-1; weak D call: TRBD1 (6 bases). Germline CDR1 and CDR2: SGHRS and YFSETQ. The V end was cut by 3 bases, the J end by 1 base, with 10 bases between. There are 14 residues in the CDR3. CDR3 amino acids: CASSSGQPNTEAFF. The CDR3 nucleotides read TGCGCCAGCAGCTCTGGACAGCCGAACACTGAAGCTTTCTTT.

The chain couples TRBV29-1 to TRBJ2-1; unclear D gene. Germline CDR1 and CDR2: SQVTM and ANQGSEA. CDR3 length equals 15 residues. The V end lost 8 bases, the J end lost 2 bases, and 19 bases lay between the germline ends. The CDR3 loop is CSIPAGDPAYNEQFF. The CDR3 coding sequence is TGCAGCATACCGGCCGGCGATCCAGCCTACAATGAGCAGTTCTTC.

The rearrangement joins TRBV2 to TRBJ2-7, with D unresolved. The V end lost 1 base, the J end lost 2 bases, and 12 bases lay between the germline ends. There are 15 residues in the CDR3. The germline CDR1 and CDR2 sequences are SNHLY and FYNNEI. As DNA, the CDR3 is TGTGCCAGCAGTGAAGATCTCGGCGGCGCCTACGAGCAGTACTTC. Its translation: CASSEDLGGAYEQYF.

V is TRBV4-1 and J is TRBJ2-5, with 14 bases fitting TRBD2. Germline V gene data show CDR1 as MGHRA and CDR2 as YSYEKL. V gave up 3 bases and J gave up 5 bases; unmatched junction bases: 14. The CDR3 covers 19 residues. The CDR3 sequence: CASSHPGLAGGPGRETQYF. In DNA form, the CDR3 reads TGCGCCAGCAGCCATCCTGGACTAGCGGGGGGTCCAGGGAGGGAGACCCAGTACTTC.

Regarding this clone: The same CDR3 also results from other DNA sequences found in this sample. As DNA, the CDR3 is TGCGCCAGCAGCTCGGGACAGCCGAACACTGAAGCTTTCTTT. This codes for CASSSGQPNTEAFF. The chain has TRBV5-1 and TRBJ1-1, with 7 bases that match TRBD1. Germline V CDR1 and CDR2: SGHRS, YFSETQ. The CDR3 spans 14 residues. The J segment lost 1 base and the V segment lost 3 bases, leaving 3 bases of the junction unmatched.

This clone was detected once. V gene TRBV4-2 combines with J gene TRBJ1-3, with TRBD1 as a possible D gene (5 bases). CDR3 length equals 17 residues. V lost 4 bases and J 0 bases, leaving 16 bases between the germline ends. Germline CDR1 reads LGHNA; CDR2 reads YNFKEQ. CDR3 nucleotide sequence: TGTGCCAGCAGCCGACCGCCAGCAGGGAGCTCTGGAAACACCATATATTTT. Translation gives CASSRPPAGSSGNTIYF.